This T cell receptor beta chain was observed in a study of shared clonotypes between healthy human individuals. About this clone: This CDR3 is also generated by other DNA sequences in the sample.

Here immunoSEQ multiplex PCR was the method, and the copy in TCRdb shows in-frame clones only, minus some. The sample has 2 million to 2.5 million clones; approximately 94% are singletons. The donors were all Caucasian adults (living in Nashville, Tennessee). V was clipped by 4 bases and J by 1 base; unmatched bases: 3. CDR3 size: 15 residues. CDR1 SGHRS and CDR2 YFSETQ come from the germline V gene. This TCR was sampled from a young man in good health. Sequencing was carried out using naive CD4+ T cells sorted from blood. The subset here: CD45RA+ positively selected. The V call is TRBV5-1, the J call TRBJ2-5; 11 bases agree with TRBD2. The CDR3 here is CASSVLAGGQETQYF. The CDR3 nucleotides are TGCGCCAGCAGCGTTCTAGCGGGAGGCCAAGAGACCCAGTACTTC.